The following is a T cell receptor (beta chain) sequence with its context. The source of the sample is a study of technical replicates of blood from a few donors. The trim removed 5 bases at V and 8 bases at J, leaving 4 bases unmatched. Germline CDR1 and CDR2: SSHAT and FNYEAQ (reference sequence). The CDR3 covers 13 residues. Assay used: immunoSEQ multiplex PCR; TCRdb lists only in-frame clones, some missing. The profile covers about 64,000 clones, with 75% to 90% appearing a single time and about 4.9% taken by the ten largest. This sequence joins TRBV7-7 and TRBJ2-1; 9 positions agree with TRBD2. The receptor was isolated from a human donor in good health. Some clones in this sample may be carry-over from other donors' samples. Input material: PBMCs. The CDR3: CASSPGLAYEQFF. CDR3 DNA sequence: TGTGCCAGCAGCCCGGGACTAGCATATGAGCAGTTCTTC.